This TCR beta chain was sequenced in a study of T cells after yellow fever vaccination. The CDR3 extends over 15 amino acids. Germline CDR1 reads LNHDA; CDR2 reads SQIVND (reference sequence). V was clipped by 8 bases and J by 5 bases; unmatched bases: 6. This clonotype has a handful of counts. TCRdb independently ran MiXCR on the 5' RACE reads; one entry per CDR3 protein. The sample comprises about 230,000 distinct CDR3 sequences, roughly 6.8% of which are singletons, and approximately 1% rests with the top ten. This TCR derives from a young man who received the YFV17D yellow fever vaccine. The sequencing here drew on CD4+ T cells sorted from PBMCs, taken on the day of the yellow fever booster vaccination. The genes are TRBV19 and TRBJ2-3; TRBD2 matches at 14 bases. The CDR3 DNA follows: TGTGCCAGTGGAGGACTAGCGGGAGGTATAGATACGCAGTATTTT. Residues: CASGGLAGGIDTQYF.